The sequence of this TCR beta chain was determined in a study of blood T cell repertoires in COVID-19. Here immunoSEQ multiplex PCR was the method, and the copy in TCRdb shows in-frame clones only, minus some. The sample holds around 340,000 clones, over 85% seen once. Germline-derived CDR1 and CDR2 are MDHEN and SYDVKM. V was trimmed by 2 bases and J by 8 bases, leaving 12 bases between them. CDR3 length: 13 amino acids. This TCR derives from a woman in her fifties or sixties with COVID-19, enrolled during active disease. Sequencing was done on a sample of peripheral blood. The chain employs TRBV28 and TRBJ1-2, with D perhaps matching TRBD1 (5 bases). In DNA form, the CDR3 reads TGTGCCAGCAGTTTAAATGGGGCGCGGGGCTACACCTTC. This sequence encodes CASSLNGARGYTF.